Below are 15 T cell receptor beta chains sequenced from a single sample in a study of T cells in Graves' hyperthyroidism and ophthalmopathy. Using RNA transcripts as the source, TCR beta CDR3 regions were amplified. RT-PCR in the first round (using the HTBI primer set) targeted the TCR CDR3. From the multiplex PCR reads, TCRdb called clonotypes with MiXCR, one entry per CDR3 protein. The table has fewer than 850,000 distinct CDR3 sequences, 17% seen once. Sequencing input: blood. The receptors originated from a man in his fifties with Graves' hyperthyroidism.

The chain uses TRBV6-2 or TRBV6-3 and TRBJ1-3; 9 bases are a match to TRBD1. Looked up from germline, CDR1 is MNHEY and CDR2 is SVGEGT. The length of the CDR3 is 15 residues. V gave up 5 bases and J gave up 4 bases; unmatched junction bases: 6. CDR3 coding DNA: TGTGCCAGCAGTGGACAGGGGAAGATCGGAAACACCATATATTTT. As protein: CASSGQGKIGNTIYF.

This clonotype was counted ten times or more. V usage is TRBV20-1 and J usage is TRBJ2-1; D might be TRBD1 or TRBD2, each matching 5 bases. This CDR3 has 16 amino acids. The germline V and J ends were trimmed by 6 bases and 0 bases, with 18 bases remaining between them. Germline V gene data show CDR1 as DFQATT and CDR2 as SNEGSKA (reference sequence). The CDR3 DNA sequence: TGCAGTGCACTAATCCGGGACGGTCGCTCCTACAATGAGCAGTTCTTC. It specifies CSALIRDGRSYNEQFF.

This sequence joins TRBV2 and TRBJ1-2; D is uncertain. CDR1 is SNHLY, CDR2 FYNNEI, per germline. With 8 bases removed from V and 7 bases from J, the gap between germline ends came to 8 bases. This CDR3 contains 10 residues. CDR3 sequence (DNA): TGTGCCAGCTACCCTGGTGGCTACACCTTC. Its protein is CASYPGGYTF.

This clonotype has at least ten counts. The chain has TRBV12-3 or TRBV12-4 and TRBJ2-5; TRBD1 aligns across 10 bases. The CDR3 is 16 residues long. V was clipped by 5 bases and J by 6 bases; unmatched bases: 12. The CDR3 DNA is TGTGCCAGCAGTCCTCCGGGGGACAGGGGAATAAAGACCCAGTACTTC. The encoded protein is CASSPPGDRGIKTQYF.

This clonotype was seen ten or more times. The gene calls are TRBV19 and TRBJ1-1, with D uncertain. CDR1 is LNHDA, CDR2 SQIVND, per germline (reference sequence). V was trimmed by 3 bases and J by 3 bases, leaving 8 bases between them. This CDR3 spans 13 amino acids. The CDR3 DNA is TGTGCCAGTAGTATTGTGAGCGACACTGAAGCTTTCTTT. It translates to CASSIVSDTEAFF.

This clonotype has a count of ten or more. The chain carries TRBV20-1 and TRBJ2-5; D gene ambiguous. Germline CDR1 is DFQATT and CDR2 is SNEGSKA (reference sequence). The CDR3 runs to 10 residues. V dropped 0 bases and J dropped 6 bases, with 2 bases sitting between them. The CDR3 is CSAREQTQYF. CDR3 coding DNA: TGCAGTGCTAGAGAACAGACCCAGTACTTC.

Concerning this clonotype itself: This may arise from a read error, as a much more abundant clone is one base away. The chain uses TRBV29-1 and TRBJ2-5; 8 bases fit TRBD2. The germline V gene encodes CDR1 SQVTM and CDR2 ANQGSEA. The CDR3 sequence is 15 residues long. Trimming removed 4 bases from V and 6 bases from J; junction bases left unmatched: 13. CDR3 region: CSVGGDGRAIKTQYF. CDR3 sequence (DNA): TGCAGCGTTGGAGGGGACGGGAGGGCCATTAAGACCCAGTACTTC.

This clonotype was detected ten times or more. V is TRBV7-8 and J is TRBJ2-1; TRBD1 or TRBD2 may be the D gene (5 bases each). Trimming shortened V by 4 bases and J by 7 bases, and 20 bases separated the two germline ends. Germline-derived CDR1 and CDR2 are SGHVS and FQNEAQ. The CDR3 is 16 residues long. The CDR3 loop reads CASSSQPGPPRNEQFF. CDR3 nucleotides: TGTGCCAGCAGCTCTCAACCGGGACCGCCGAGGAATGAGCAGTTCTTC.

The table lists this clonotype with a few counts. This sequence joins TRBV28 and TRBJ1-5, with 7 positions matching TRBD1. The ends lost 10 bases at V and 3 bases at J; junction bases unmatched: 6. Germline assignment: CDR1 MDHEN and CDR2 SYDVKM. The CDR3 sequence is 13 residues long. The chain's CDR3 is CATRQGINQPQHF. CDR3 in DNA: TGTGCCACCAGACAGGGCATCAATCAGCCCCAGCATTTT.

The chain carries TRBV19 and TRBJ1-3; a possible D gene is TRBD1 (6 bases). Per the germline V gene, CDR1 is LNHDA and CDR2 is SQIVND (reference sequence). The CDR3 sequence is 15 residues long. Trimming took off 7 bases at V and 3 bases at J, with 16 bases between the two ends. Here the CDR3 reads CASTYTSGVGNTIYF. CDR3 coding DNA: TGTGCCAGTACCTATACTTCAGGGGTTGGAAACACCATATATTTT.

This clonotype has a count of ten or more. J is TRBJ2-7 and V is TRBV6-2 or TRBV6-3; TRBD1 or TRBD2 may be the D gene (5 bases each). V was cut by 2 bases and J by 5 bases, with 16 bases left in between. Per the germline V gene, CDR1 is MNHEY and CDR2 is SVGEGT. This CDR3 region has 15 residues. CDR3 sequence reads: CASSYVEGLKDEQYF. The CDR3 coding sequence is TGTGCCAGCAGTTACGTCGAGGGGCTTAAGGACGAGCAGTACTTC.

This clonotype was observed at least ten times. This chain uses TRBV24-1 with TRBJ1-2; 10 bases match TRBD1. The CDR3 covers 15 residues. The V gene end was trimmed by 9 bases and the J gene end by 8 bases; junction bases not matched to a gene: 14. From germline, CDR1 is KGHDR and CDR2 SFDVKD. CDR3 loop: CATAWGQGRFGGYTF. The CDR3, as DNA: TGTGCCACCGCTTGGGGACAGGGGAGATTTGGCGGCTACACCTTC.

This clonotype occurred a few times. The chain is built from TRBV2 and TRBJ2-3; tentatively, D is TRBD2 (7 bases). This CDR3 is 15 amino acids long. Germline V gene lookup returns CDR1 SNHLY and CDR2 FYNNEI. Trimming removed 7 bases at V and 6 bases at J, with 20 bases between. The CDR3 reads CASNSRGGEGDTQYF. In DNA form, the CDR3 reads TGTGCCAGCAACTCAAGGGGGGGTGAGGGGGATACGCAGTATTTT.

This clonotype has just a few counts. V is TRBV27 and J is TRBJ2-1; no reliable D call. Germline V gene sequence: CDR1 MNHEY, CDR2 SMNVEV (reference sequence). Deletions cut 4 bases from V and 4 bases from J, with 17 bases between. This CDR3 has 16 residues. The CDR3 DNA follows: TGTGCCAGCAGTTGGGCGCAACGAAGACCTTACAATGAGCAGTTCTTC. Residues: CASSWAQRRPYNEQFF.

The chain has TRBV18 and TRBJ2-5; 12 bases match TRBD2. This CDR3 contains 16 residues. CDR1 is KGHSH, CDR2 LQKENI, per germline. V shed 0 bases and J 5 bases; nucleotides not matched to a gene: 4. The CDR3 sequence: CASSPPGLAGWETQYF. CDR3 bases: TGTGCCAGCTCACCACCGGGACTAGCGGGTTGGGAGACCCAGTACTTC.